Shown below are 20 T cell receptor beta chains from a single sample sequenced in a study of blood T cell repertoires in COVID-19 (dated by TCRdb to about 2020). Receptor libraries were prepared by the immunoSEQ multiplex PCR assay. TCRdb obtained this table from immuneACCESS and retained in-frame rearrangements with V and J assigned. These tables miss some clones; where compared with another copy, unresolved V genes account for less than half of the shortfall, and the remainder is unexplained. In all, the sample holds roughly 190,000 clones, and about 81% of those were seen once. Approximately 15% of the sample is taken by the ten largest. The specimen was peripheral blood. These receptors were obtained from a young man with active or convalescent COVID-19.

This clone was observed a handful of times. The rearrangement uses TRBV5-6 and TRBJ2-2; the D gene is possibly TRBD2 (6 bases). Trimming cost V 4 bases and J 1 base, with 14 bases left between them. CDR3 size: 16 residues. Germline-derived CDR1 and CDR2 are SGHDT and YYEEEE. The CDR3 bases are TGTGCCAGCAGCCCGAGGCGGCGGGGGAACACCGGGGAGCTGTTTTTT. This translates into CASSPRRRGNTGELFF.

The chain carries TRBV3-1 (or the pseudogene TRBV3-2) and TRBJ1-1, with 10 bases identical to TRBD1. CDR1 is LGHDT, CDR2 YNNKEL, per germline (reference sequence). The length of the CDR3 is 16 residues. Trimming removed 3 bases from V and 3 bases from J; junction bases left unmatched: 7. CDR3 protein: CASSHQAGTGDTEAFF. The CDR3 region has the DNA TGTGCCAGCAGCCATCAAGCCGGGACAGGGGACACTGAAGCTTTCTTT.

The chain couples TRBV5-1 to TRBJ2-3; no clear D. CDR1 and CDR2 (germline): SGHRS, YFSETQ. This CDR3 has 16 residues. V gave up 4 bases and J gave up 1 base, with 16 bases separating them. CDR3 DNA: TGCGCCAGCAGCCAACACCGTGGCGGCGGCACAGATACGCAGTATTTT. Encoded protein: CASSQHRGGGTDTQYF.

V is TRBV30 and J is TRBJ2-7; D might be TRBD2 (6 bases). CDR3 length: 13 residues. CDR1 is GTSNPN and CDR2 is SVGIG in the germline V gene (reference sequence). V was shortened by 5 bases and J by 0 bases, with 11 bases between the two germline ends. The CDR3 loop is CAWDAGPSYEQYF. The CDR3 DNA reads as TGTGCCTGGGATGCGGGGCCCTCCTACGAGCAGTACTTC.

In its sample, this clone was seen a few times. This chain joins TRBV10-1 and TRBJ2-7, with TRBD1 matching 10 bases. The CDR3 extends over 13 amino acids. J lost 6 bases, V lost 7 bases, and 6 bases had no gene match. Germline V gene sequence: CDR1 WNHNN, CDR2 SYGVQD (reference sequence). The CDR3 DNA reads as TGCGCCAGCAAAGGGGACAGGGGAACCGAGCAGTACTTC. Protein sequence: CASKGDRGTEQYF.

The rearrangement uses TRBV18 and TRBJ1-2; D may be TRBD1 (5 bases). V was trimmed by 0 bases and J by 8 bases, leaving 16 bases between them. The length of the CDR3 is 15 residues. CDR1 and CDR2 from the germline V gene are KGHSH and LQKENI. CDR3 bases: TGTGCCAGCTCACCACCAACACGCGGACACCGCGGCTACACCTTC. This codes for CASSPPTRGHRGYTF.

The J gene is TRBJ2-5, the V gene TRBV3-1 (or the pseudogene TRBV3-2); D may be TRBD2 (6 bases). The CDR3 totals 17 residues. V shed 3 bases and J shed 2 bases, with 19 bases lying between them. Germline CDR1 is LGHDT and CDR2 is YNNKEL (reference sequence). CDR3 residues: CASSQDGYLATQETQYF. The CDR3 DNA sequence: TGTGCCAGCAGCCAGGATGGATACCTAGCGACTCAAGAGACCCAGTACTTC.

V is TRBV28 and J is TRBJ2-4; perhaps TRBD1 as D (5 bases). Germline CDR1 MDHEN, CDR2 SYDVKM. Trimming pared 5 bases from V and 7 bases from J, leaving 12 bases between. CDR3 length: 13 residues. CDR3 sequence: CASSIRERNIQYF. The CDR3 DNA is TGTGCCAGCAGTATCAGGGAAAGGAACATTCAGTACTTC.

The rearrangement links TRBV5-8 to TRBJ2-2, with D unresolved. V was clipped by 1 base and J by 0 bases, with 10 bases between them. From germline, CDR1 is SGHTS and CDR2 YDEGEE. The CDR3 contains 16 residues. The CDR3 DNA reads TGTGCCAGCAGCTTGTCGCGGAACTCGAACACCGGGGAGCTGTTTTTT. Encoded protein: CASSLSRNSNTGELFF.

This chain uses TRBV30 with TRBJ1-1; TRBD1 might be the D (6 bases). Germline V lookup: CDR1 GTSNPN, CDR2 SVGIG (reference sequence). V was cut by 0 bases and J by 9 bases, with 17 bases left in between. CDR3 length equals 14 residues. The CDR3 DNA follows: TGTGCCTGGAGTGTAGGGGGGGCCACAAATCAAGCTTTCTTT. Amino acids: CAWSVGGATNQAFF.

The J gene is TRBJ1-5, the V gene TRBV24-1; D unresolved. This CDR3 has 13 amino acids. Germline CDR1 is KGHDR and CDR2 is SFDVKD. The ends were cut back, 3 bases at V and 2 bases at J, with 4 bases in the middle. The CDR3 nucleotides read TGTGCCACCAGTGATCGAGGCAATCAGCCCCAGCATTTT. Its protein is CATSDRGNQPQHF.

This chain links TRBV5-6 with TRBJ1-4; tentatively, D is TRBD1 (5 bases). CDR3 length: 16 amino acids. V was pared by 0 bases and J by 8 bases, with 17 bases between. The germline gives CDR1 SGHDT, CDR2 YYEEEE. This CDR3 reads CASSLDIAGDSEKLFF. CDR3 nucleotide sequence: TGTGCCAGCAGCTTGGACATCGCGGGGGATAGCGAAAAACTGTTTTTT.

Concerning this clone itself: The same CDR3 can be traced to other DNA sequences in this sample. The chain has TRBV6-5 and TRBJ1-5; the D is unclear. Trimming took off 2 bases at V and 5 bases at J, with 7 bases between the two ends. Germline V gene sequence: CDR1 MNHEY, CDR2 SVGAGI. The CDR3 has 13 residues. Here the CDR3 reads CASSYSGDQPQHF. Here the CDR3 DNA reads TGTGCCAGCAGTTACAGCGGGGATCAGCCCCAGCATTTT.

The CDR3 spells CASRAGTGTDTQYF. CDR3 DNA: TGTGCCAGCAGGGCGGGGACGGGGACAGATACGCAGTATTTT. The chain carries TRBV2 and TRBJ2-3, with D perhaps matching TRBD2 (6 bases). The CDR3 totals 14 residues. Germline CDR1 SNHLY, CDR2 FYNNEI. V was cut by 6 bases and J by 3 bases, with 13 bases left in between.

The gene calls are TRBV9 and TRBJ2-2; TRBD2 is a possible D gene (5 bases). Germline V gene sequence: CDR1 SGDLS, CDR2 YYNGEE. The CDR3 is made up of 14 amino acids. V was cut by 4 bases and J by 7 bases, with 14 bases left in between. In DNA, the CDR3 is TGTGCCAGCAGCACGGGGAGTGAGGGCGGGGAGCTGTTTTTT. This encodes CASSTGSEGGELFF.

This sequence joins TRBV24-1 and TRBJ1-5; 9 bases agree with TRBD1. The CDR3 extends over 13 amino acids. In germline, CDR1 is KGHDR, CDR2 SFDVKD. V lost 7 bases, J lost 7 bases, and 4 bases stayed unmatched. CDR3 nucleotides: TGTGCCACCAGCGGACAGGGGAAACAGCCCCAGCATTTT. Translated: CATSGQGKQPQHF.

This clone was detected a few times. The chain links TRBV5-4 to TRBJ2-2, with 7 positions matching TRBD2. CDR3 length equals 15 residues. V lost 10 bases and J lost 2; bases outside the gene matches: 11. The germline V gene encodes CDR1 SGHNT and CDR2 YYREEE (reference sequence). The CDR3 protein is CAAGVGGANTGELFF. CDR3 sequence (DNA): TGTGCCGCGGGGGTCGGGGGAGCTAACACCGGGGAGCTGTTTTTT.

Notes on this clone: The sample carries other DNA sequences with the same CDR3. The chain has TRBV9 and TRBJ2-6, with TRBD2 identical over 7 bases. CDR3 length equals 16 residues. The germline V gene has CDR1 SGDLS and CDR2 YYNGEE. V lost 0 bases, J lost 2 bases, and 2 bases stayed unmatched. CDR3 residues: CASSVDRGAGANVLTF. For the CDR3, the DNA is TGTGCCAGCAGCGTAGACCGGGGGGCTGGGGCCAACGTCCTGACTTTC. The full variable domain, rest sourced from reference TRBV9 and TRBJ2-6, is DSGVTQTPKHLITATGQRVTLRCSPRSGDLSVYWYQQSLDQGLQFLIQYYNGEERAKGNILERFSAQQFPDLHSELNLSSLELGDSALYFCASSVDRGAGANVLTFGAGSRLTVL.

CDR3 DNA sequence: TGCGCCAGCAGCTTGGGTTCACAGGGAAATGAAAAACTGTTTTTT. This gives the protein CASSLGSQGNEKLFF. The V and J genes are TRBV5-1 and TRBJ1-4, with D possibly being TRBD1 (6 bases). The germline V and J ends were trimmed by 0 bases and 5 bases, with 11 bases remaining between them. The CDR3 loop spans 15 amino acids. CDR1 is SGHRS, CDR2 YFSETQ, per germline. The variable domain in full, completed from reference TRBV5-1 and TRBJ1-4, reads KAGVTQTPRYLIKTRGQQVTLSCSPISGHRSVSWYQQTPGQGLQFLFEYFSETQRNKGNFPGRFSGRQFSNSRSEMNVSTLELGDSALYLCASSLGSQGNEKLFFGSGTQLSVL.

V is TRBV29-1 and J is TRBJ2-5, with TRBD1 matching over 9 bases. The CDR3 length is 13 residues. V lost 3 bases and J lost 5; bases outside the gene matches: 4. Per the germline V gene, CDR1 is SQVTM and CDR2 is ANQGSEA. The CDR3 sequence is CSVETGGRETQYF. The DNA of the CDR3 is TGCAGCGTTGAGACAGGGGGTCGGGAGACCCAGTACTTC.